A selection of T cell receptor beta chains follows, all from one sample in a study of blood T cell repertoires in COVID-19. This table comes from immunoSEQ multiplex PCR, and its TCRdb copy is limited to in-frame clones, with some not included. This sample has about 370,000 clones, with 85% to 90% found just once. The source material was PBMCs or T cells enriched from blood (not recorded which). The receptor set was obtained from a man younger than 35 who had recovered from COVID-19. Both conserved end residues are part of each CDR3. The D gene is left open where the match is weak. Rows may omit the clone size; those that give it use once, few, many or a size class.

cdr3_aa cdr3_nt clone_size j_call v_call d_call
CASSPYRTDTQYF TGTGCCAGCAGCCCCTACCGTACAGATACGCAGTATTTT - TRBJ2-3 TRBV3-1/TRBV3-2 -
CASSHKGGSGGQETQYF TGTGCCAGCAGCCACAAGGGTGGCAGCGGGGGGCAAGAGACCCAGTACTTC - TRBJ2-5 TRBV3-1/TRBV3-2 TRBD2
CAWTGQGEPLHF TGTGCCTGGACGGGTCAGGGGGAGCCCCTCCACTTT - TRBJ1-6 TRBV30 TRBD1
CASRGGQGDASPLHF TGTGCCAGCAGGGGGGGACAGGGGGACGCTTCACCCCTCCACTTT - TRBJ1-6 TRBV6-5 TRBD1
CASSLISAGDSSGANVLTF TGTGCCAGCAGTTTAATTTCGGCGGGAGACTCCTCTGGGGCCAACGTCCTGACTTTC - TRBJ2-6 TRBV28 TRBD2
CASSPGQTNYGYTF TGTGCCAGCTCACCGGGACAGACTAACTATGGCTACACCTTC - TRBJ1-2 TRBV18 TRBD1
CSVPGQDYSEAFF TGCAGCGTTCCGGGACAGGACTACTCTGAAGCTTTCTTT - TRBJ1-1 TRBV29-1 TRBD1
CATVAGGVQETQYF TGTGCCACTGTAGCGGGGGGGGTCCAAGAGACCCAGTACTTC - TRBJ2-5 TRBV28 TRBD2
CASSWDSSYEQYF TGTGCCAGCAGCTGGGACAGCTCCTACGAGCAGTACTTC - TRBJ2-7 TRBV7-9 TRBD1
CATSGGQSNTEAFF TGTGCCACCAGCGGGGGACAGTCTAACACTGAAGCTTTCTTT - TRBJ1-1 TRBV15 TRBD1
CASSVVVRRIGEQYF TGTGCCAGCAGCGTAGTAGTAAGGAGGATAGGCGAGCAGTACTTC - TRBJ2-7 TRBV9 -
CASSHLNGTGGENQPQHF TGTGCCAGCAGTCACCTGAACGGGACAGGGGGCGAAAATCAGCCCCAGCATTTT - TRBJ1-5 TRBV6-2/TRBV6-3 TRBD1
CASSSILAGALNEQFF TGCGCCAGCAGCTCGATTCTAGCGGGCGCCTTGAATGAGCAGTTCTTC - TRBJ2-1 TRBV5-1 TRBD2
CASSYSSQSPYEQYF TGTGCCAGCAGTTACTCGTCGCAGTCCCCCTACGAGCAGTACTTC - TRBJ2-7 TRBV6-5 -
CASSPRLAGGYEQYF TGTGCCAGCAGCCCCCGCCTTGCGGGAGGTTACGAGCAGTACTTC once TRBJ2-7 TRBV11-1 TRBD2
CGSRVETQYF TGCGGTTCCCGAGTAGAGACCCAGTACTTC - TRBJ2-5 TRBV20-1 -
CANGQGRNYGYTF TGTGCCAACGGACAGGGACGGAACTATGGCTACACCTTC - TRBJ1-2 TRBV28 TRBD1
CASSSTSGPTYEQYF TGTGCCAGCAGCTCCACTAGCGGACCCACCTACGAGCAGTACTTC - TRBJ2-7 TRBV7-2 TRBD2
CASSWVGRTGWNNEQFF TGTGCCAGCAGCTGGGTCGGAAGGACAGGGTGGAACAATGAGCAGTTCTTC - TRBJ2-1 TRBV5-8 TRBD1
CASRDYAYEQYF TGCGCCAGTCGGGACTACGCCTACGAGCAGTACTTC once TRBJ2-7 TRBV10-2 TRBD2
CASSDSRTGLTEAFF TGTGCCAGCAGTGACTCGAGGACAGGGCTAACTGAAGCTTTCTTT - TRBJ1-1 TRBV6-4 TRBD1
CATSDSRHASTDTQYF TGTGCCACCAGTGATTCTCGACACGCTAGCACAGATACGCAGTATTTT - TRBJ2-3 TRBV24-1 -
CASKSGSGYEQYF TGTGCCAGCAAAAGCGGGAGCGGCTACGAGCAGTACTTC - TRBJ2-7 TRBV6-5 TRBD2
CASSYDSYSNQPQHF TGTGCCAGTAGTTATGATAGCTATAGCAATCAGCCCCAGCATTTT - TRBJ1-5 TRBV19 -
CASSFLSGPRPSTEAFF TGTGCCAGCAGTTTCCTCTCTGGGCCGAGACCAAGTACTGAAGCTTTCTTT - TRBJ1-1 TRBV6-2/TRBV6-3 -
CSASSLAGVLSVETQYF TGCAGTGCTAGTTCTCTAGCGGGAGTTCTGTCGGTAGAGACCCAGTACTTC - TRBJ2-5 TRBV20-1 TRBD2
CASSQGLAVYNEQFF TGTGCCAGCAGCCAGGGACTAGCAGTCTACAATGAGCAGTTCTTC - TRBJ2-1 TRBV7-9 TRBD2
CASSRASGGAGTDTQYF TGTGCCAGCTCACGAGCAAGCGGGGGGGCTGGCACAGATACGCAGTATTTT - TRBJ2-3 TRBV18 TRBD2
CASSEEYRGRVNEQFF TGTGCCAGCAGTGAAGAGTACAGGGGGCGGGTCAATGAGCAGTTCTTC once TRBJ2-1 TRBV6-1 TRBD1
CASSSPGQGPEQYF TGTGCCAGCAGCTCCCCGGGACAAGGGCCCGAGCAGTACTTC - TRBJ2-7 TRBV5-4 -
CAWSVGDGYEQYF TGTGCCTGGAGTGTTGGAGATGGCTACGAGCAGTACTTC - TRBJ2-7 TRBV30 -
CASSSPVQGYTF TGTGCCAGCAGTTCACCGGTACAGGGCTACACCTTC - TRBJ1-2 TRBV28 -
CASSLTSGREGYNNSPLHF TGTGCCAGCAGTCTAACCTCGGGCAGGGAGGGATATAATAATTCACCCCTCCACTTT - TRBJ1-6 TRBV28 -
CASRFGGGSGELFF TGTGCCAGCAGATTCGGGGGCGGGAGCGGGGAGCTGTTTTTT - TRBJ2-2 TRBV27 -
CASSVGTGARHEQFF TGTGCCAGTAGTGTGGGGACAGGGGCTCGCCATGAGCAGTTCTTC - TRBJ2-1 TRBV19 TRBD1
CASSQSQGWKETQYF TGTGCCAGCAGCCAATCACAGGGTTGGAAAGAGACCCAGTACTTC - TRBJ2-5 TRBV7-2 -
CASSPGTTNNEQFF TGTGCCAGCAGTCCCGGGACTACAAACAATGAGCAGTTCTTC - TRBJ2-1 TRBV6-5 TRBD2
CASRTGTGGNYEQYF TGTGCCAGTAGGACCGGGACAGGGGGCAACTACGAGCAGTACTTC - TRBJ2-7 TRBV19 TRBD1
CASSPDRGRNEQYF TGTGCCAGCAGCCCCGACAGGGGGAGGAACGAGCAGTACTTC once TRBJ2-7 TRBV4-2 TRBD1
CASSLGGGYEKLFF TGTGCCAGCAGCTTGGGTGGGGGGTATGAAAAACTGTTTTTT - TRBJ1-4 TRBV5-5 -
CASSQGQPNGYTF TGTGCCAGCAGCCAAGGACAGCCGAATGGCTACACCTTC - TRBJ1-2 TRBV3-1/TRBV3-2 -
CASSQDDWREMKFF TGTGCCAGCAGCCAAGATGACTGGCGGGAGATGAAGTTCTTC - TRBJ2-1 TRBV3-1/TRBV3-2 TRBD2
CASSPGQTYEQYF TGTGCCAGCAGTCCGGGACAGACCTACGAGCAGTACTTC - TRBJ2-7 TRBV28 TRBD1
CASSPYGTGGGSPLHF TGTGCCAGCAGCCCATACGGGACAGGGGGAGGTTCACCCCTCCACTTT - TRBJ1-6 TRBV3-1/TRBV3-2 TRBD1
CASSLGTSGAGELFF TGTGCCAGCAGCCTAGGGACTAGTGGAGCCGGGGAGCTGTTTTTT - TRBJ2-2 TRBV7-9 TRBD2
CAISEKRLSGANVLTF TGTGCCATCAGTGAGAAGAGACTCTCTGGGGCCAACGTCCTGACTTTC - TRBJ2-6 TRBV10-3 -
CASSQQGAVEAFF TGTGCCAGCAGCCAACAGGGGGCGGTTGAAGCTTTCTTT - TRBJ1-1 TRBV11-2 TRBD1
CASSNKPGGGETQYF TGCGCCAGCAGCAATAAACCAGGGGGTGGAGAGACCCAGTACTTC - TRBJ2-5 TRBV4-1 TRBD1
CAISEGVEGTQYF TGTGCCATCAGTGAGGGTGTAGAGGGGACCCAGTACTTC - TRBJ2-5 TRBV10-3 -
CASVRSPDRLAGISHYEQYF TGTGCCAGCGTACGGTCTCCGGACAGGCTAGCGGGAATATCCCACTACGAGCAGTACTTC - TRBJ2-7 TRBV28 TRBD2
CASSPATGLGNQPQHF TGTGCCAGCAGCCCAGCTACAGGTCTAGGCAATCAGCCCCAGCATTTT - TRBJ1-5 TRBV28 -
CASSLRRDNYGYTF TGTGCCAGCAGTTTAAGGAGAGATAACTATGGCTACACCTTC - TRBJ1-2 TRBV27 -
CASSPGTRTSGGSSYEQYF TGTGCCAGCAGCCCCGGCACCCGGACTAGCGGGGGTAGCTCCTACGAGCAGTACTTC - TRBJ2-7 TRBV6-2/TRBV6-3 TRBD2